The source of this T cell receptor (beta chain) is a study of a mutant IDH1 vaccine in newly diagnosed glioma. Study-level information: Vaccinations were initiated 4-6 weeks following radiotherapy alone, or were given together with temozolomide cycles. Prior therapy was radiotherapy, temozolomide, or both; most received both. Study results and caveats: Apparently unrelated to pseudoprogression were changes in the top peripheral T cell clonotypes.

For this clone: The antigen is unknown.

Germline CDR1 is GTSNPN and CDR2 is SVGIG (reference sequence). V was trimmed by 0 bases and J by 7 bases, leaving 9 bases between them. The CDR3 extends over 12 amino acids. The time point: week 11, during vaccination. A single vaccine dose contained 300 ug of mutant IDH1 20-mer peptide, and topical imiquimod was used with it. Patients carried new grade 3 or 4 IDH1-mutant astrocytomas lacking nuclear ATRX. The table came from immunoSEQ multiplex PCR; TCRdb's copy has only in-frame clones and leaves some out. The sample yields roughly 130,000 clones, over 75% seen once. The chain employs TRBV30 and TRBJ1-1; D call uncertain. This specimen consisted of PBMCs, obtained from a glioma patient whose treatment included an IDH1 peptide vaccine. This receptor was identified in a man aged 35 to 55 with glioma. The DNA of the CDR3 is TGTGCCTGGAGTGTAGGGTCGGATGAAGCTTTCTTT. Protein sequence: CAWSVGSDEAFF.